This TCR beta chain was captured by sequencing in a study of T cell repertoires in cytomegalovirus infection. Background on the study: HLA-B-restricted CMV epitopes that are well studied were used alongside recently identified HLA-C-restricted ones. Public TCR beta signatures provided an indication of both CMV infection and a matching HLA type. General study findings and limits: HLA-C-restricted, CMV-specific TCR beta clonotypes were dominant ex vivo. Cumulative public TCR beta family frequency identified carriers of CMV plus the relevant HLA.

This clonotype was detected many times. Its target is unknown. This CDR3 region has 16 residues. The V and J ends lost 5 bases and 0 bases respectively, with 17 bases between them. MiXCR was run by TCRdb on the reads, yielding one entry per CDR3 protein. The sample contains about 770,000 distinct CDR3 sequences, 29% of which appear only once. This TCR derives from a human donor in good health (CMV status not recorded). Some clones in this sample may be carry-over from other donors' samples. Sequences were derived from cultured CD8+ T cells from PBMCs, sampled from culture after CMV antigen stimulation. The rearrangement uses TRBV12-3 or TRBV12-4 and TRBJ2-7; no definite D call. For the CDR3, the DNA is TGTGCCAGCAGTCCGGAAGTCCTGTCGAGCTCCTACGAGCAGTACTTC. It encodes CASSPEVLSSSYEQYF.